These 21 T cell receptor beta chains were all obtained from the same sample, sequenced in a study of blood T cell repertoires in COVID-19. Sequenced by immunoSEQ multiplex PCR; TCRdb stores in-frame clones only, minus some. Of some 95,000 clones in the sample, around 81% were seen once. Sequencing was done on a sample of peripheral blood. These receptors were collected from a man in his fifties who had recovered from COVID-19.

The chain uses TRBV5-1 and TRBJ2-7; 8 nucleotides line up with TRBD1. V lost 4 bases to trimming and J lost 3 bases; unmatched junction nucleotides: 6. Germline CDR1 is SGHRS and CDR2 is YFSETQ. The CDR3 sequence is 14 residues long. CDR3 region: CASSLAGTGYEQYF. Here the CDR3 DNA reads TGCGCCAGCAGCCTGGCCGGGACAGGCTACGAGCAGTACTTC.

The table lists this clone with a few counts. V is TRBV6-5 and J is TRBJ1-5; the match to TRBD1 covers 7 bases. Germline V gene lookup returns CDR1 MNHEY and CDR2 SVGAGI. The CDR3 has 13 amino acids. Germline trimming cut 6 bases from V and 5 bases from J; bases unmatched to any gene: 4. The CDR3 loop is CASSPRGDQPQHF. CDR3 nucleotide sequence: TGTGCCAGCAGCCCCAGGGGGGATCAGCCCCAGCATTTT.

This clone has just a few counts. The rearrangement joins TRBV19 to TRBJ2-3, with TRBD1 matching over 7 bases. Germline CDR1 is LNHDA and CDR2 is SQIVND (reference sequence). Germline trimming cut 6 bases from V and 0 bases from J; bases unmatched to any gene: 9. The CDR3 extends over 16 amino acids. CDR3 in DNA: TGTGCCAGTAGCACACGACCGGGACAGAGCACAGATACGCAGTATTTT. It specifies CASSTRPGQSTDTQYF.

There are a few counts of this clone. The chain links TRBV9 to TRBJ2-1; D gene unclear. The CDR3 has 18 residues. V was cut by 4 bases and J by 0 bases, with 20 bases left in between. The V gene's germline CDR1 is SGDLS and CDR2 YYNGEE. The CDR3: CASSPTLQALSSYNEQFF. CDR3 nucleotide sequence: TGTGCCAGCAGCCCAACCCTGCAGGCCTTAAGCTCCTACAATGAGCAGTTCTTC.

There are a few counts of this clone. The CDR3 reads CASRPGGDWETQYF. The CDR3 coding sequence is TGTGCCAGCAGGCCGGGTGGGGACTGGGAGACCCAGTACTTC. The rearrangement joins TRBV7-8 to TRBJ2-5; perhaps TRBD2 as D (6 bases). Germline values: CDR1 SGHVS, CDR2 FQNEAQ. This CDR3 has 14 residues. Trimming removed 6 bases at V and 5 bases at J, with 16 bases between. Drawing the rest from reference TRBV7-8 and TRBJ2-5, the complete variable domain is GAGVSQSPRYKVAKRGQDVALRCDPISGHVSLFWYQQALGQGPEFLTYFQNEAQLDKSGLPSDRFFAERPEGSVSTLKIQRTQQEDSAVYLCASRPGGDWETQYFGPGTRLLVL.

The chain couples TRBV11-3 to TRBJ2-3; TRBD2 matches at 10 bases. The CDR3 runs to 19 residues. The V gene end was trimmed by 0 bases and the J gene end by 2 bases; junction bases not matched to a gene: 11. Germline loops: CDR1 SGHNT, CDR2 YENEEA. CDR3 DNA: TGTGCCAGCAGCTTAGAATACGCTAGCGGGAGCTTCCTCACAGATACGCAGTATTTT. Translated, it gives CASSLEYASGSFLTDTQYF.

The V gene is TRBV9, the J gene TRBJ1-1; the D gene is possibly TRBD1 (5 bases). The CDR3 extends over 14 amino acids. Germline-derived CDR1 and CDR2 are SGDLS and YYNGEE. The V end lost 4 bases, the J end lost 4 bases, and 14 bases lay between the germline ends. The CDR3 sequence: CASSPGGRATEAFF. The CDR3 DNA reads TGTGCCAGCAGCCCCGGGGGGAGGGCCACTGAAGCTTTCTTT.

The genes are TRBV15 and TRBJ1-5; the D is unclear. Trimming left V 0 bases short and J 4 bases short, with 13 bases between. This CDR3 region has 16 residues. Germline CDR1 and CDR2: LNHNV and YYDKDF (reference sequence). In DNA form, the CDR3 reads TGTGCCACCAGCAGAGAGAGGAATTTCGGGAATCAGCCCCAGCATTTT. Protein product: CATSRERNFGNQPQHF.

The rearrangement uses TRBV5-6 and TRBJ1-3, with unresolved D. The CDR3 consists of 12 residues. Germline V gene data show CDR1 as SGHDT and CDR2 as YYEEEE. V was shortened by 7 bases and J by 3 bases, with 8 bases between the two germline ends. The CDR3 here is CASESNGNTIYF. The CDR3 bases are TGTGCCAGCGAGAGTAATGGAAACACCATATATTTT.

This clone was counted ten times or more. The chain uses TRBV5-1 and TRBJ1-3, with D maybe TRBD1 (5 bases). V lost 0 bases and J lost 0, with 7 bases in between. The germline gives CDR1 SGHRS, CDR2 YFSETQ. The CDR3 has 15 amino acids. The CDR3 DNA sequence: TGCGCCAGCAGCTTGGCAGGGTTCTCTGGAAACACCATATATTTT. Amino acid sequence: CASSLAGFSGNTIYF.

The CDR3 spells CASIIPERGSKEAFF. The DNA of the CDR3 is TGTGCCAGCATCATCCCCGAACGGGGTTCGAAAGAAGCTTTCTTT. This sequence joins TRBV6-5 and TRBJ1-1; D is uncertain. Germline V lookup: CDR1 MNHEY, CDR2 SVGAGI. The CDR3 consists of 15 residues. V lost 7 bases, J lost 8 bases, and 23 bases lay in between.

The CDR3 DNA sequence: TGTGCCAGCAGCAAACGGCGACTAGCGGGGGGGCAAGAGACCCAGTACTTC. This sequence encodes CASSKRRLAGGQETQYF. The V call is TRBV3-1 (or the pseudogene TRBV3-2), the J call TRBJ2-5; TRBD2 aligns across 14 bases. The CDR3 is 17 amino acids. From germline, CDR1 is LGHDT and CDR2 YNNKEL (reference sequence). V trimming: 5 bases; J trimming: 2 bases; junction bases outside the gene matches: 7.

The sample holds a few counts of this clone. The chain couples TRBV11-2 to TRBJ2-1; 7 nucleotides match TRBD2. CDR3 length: 17 residues. Germline CDR1 reads SGHAT; CDR2 reads FQNNGV. V shed 5 bases, J shed 4 bases, and the junction held 14 bases outside the gene matches. The CDR3 nucleotides read TGTGCCAGCAGCCCCAACCTCCAGGGAGGGAGATACAATGAGCAGTTCTTC. Translated: CASSPNLQGGRYNEQFF.

This chain uses TRBV19 with TRBJ1-2; TRBD1 agrees at 12 bases. The germline V gene encodes CDR1 LNHDA and CDR2 SQIVND (reference sequence). Trimming at V came to 6 bases and at J to 7 bases, leaving 9 bases not matched to a gene. The CDR3 sequence is 15 residues long. The CDR3 nucleotides read TGTGCCAGTAGCGCCGGGACAGGGGGCGAAGGTGGCTACACCTTC. It encodes CASSAGTGGEGGYTF.

This rearrangement joins TRBV12-5 to TRBJ2-5; D gene unclear. Trimming removed 6 bases from V and 9 bases from J, with 14 bases in between. CDR3 length: 12 amino acids. Germline V CDR1 and CDR2: LGHNT, FRNRAP. The CDR3 protein is CASGVSQAAQYF. CDR3 sequence (DNA): TGTGCTAGTGGAGTTTCCCAGGCTGCCCAGTACTTC.

This clone was seen a few times. This chain's CDR3 is CASSLHLQPQYYEQYF. The CDR3 DNA reads as TGCGCCAGCAGCCTCCATCTACAGCCACAATATTACGAGCAGTACTTC. The chain couples TRBV4-1 to TRBJ2-7; no clear D. V was trimmed by 4 bases and J by 4 bases, leaving 20 bases between them. This CDR3 is 16 amino acids long. The germline CDR1 and CDR2 sequences are MGHRA and YSYEKL.

This sequence joins TRBV3-1 (or the pseudogene TRBV3-2) and TRBJ2-3; D might be TRBD1 (6 bases). The CDR3 spans 15 residues. Germline V gives CDR1 LGHDT, CDR2 YNNKEL (reference sequence). Trimming removed 10 bases at V and 4 bases at J, with 21 bases between. The CDR3 loop reads CATARSGKGADTQYF. The CDR3 coding sequence is TGTGCCACCGCCCGGAGCGGCAAGGGGGCAGATACGCAGTATTTT.

This sequence joins TRBV28 and TRBJ1-2; a possible D gene is TRBD1 (5 bases). Germline lookup yields CDR1 MDHEN and CDR2 SYDVKM. CDR3 length: 14 residues. Trimming took off 10 bases at V and 0 bases at J, with 15 bases between the two ends. CDR3 protein: CAIRRDLTNYGYTF. DNA for the CDR3: TGTGCCATCCGGAGGGACTTAACTAACTATGGCTACACCTTC.

The V gene is TRBV12-3 or TRBV12-4, the J gene TRBJ1-2, with D possibly TRBD1 on 5 matching bases. V lost 3 bases and J lost 4, with 9 bases in between. CDR3 length equals 13 residues. The CDR3 here is CASSLGGTYGYTF. CDR3 nucleotide sequence: TGTGCCAGCAGTTTGGGGGGGACCTATGGCTACACCTTC.

A few counts support this clone. The chain couples TRBV5-1 to TRBJ1-6, with D maybe TRBD1 (6 bases). Germline-derived CDR1 and CDR2 are SGHRS and YFSETQ. CDR3 length: 15 amino acids. V lost 0 bases to trimming and J lost 5 bases, with 9 bases between them. The CDR3 region is CASSLGQGNNSPLHF. CDR3 bases: TGCGCCAGCAGCTTGGGGCAGGGGAATAATTCACCCCTCCACTTT.

This chain connects TRBV30 to TRBJ2-1, with 7 nucleotides matching TRBD1. This CDR3 is 13 amino acids long. CDR1 is GTSNPN and CDR2 is SVGIG in the germline V gene (reference sequence). The J segment lost 9 bases and the V segment lost 0 bases, leaving 5 bases of the junction unmatched. CDR3 sequence (DNA): TGTGCCTGGAGTGTACATACAGGGGCTGAGCAGTTCTTC. Translation: CAWSVHTGAEQFF.